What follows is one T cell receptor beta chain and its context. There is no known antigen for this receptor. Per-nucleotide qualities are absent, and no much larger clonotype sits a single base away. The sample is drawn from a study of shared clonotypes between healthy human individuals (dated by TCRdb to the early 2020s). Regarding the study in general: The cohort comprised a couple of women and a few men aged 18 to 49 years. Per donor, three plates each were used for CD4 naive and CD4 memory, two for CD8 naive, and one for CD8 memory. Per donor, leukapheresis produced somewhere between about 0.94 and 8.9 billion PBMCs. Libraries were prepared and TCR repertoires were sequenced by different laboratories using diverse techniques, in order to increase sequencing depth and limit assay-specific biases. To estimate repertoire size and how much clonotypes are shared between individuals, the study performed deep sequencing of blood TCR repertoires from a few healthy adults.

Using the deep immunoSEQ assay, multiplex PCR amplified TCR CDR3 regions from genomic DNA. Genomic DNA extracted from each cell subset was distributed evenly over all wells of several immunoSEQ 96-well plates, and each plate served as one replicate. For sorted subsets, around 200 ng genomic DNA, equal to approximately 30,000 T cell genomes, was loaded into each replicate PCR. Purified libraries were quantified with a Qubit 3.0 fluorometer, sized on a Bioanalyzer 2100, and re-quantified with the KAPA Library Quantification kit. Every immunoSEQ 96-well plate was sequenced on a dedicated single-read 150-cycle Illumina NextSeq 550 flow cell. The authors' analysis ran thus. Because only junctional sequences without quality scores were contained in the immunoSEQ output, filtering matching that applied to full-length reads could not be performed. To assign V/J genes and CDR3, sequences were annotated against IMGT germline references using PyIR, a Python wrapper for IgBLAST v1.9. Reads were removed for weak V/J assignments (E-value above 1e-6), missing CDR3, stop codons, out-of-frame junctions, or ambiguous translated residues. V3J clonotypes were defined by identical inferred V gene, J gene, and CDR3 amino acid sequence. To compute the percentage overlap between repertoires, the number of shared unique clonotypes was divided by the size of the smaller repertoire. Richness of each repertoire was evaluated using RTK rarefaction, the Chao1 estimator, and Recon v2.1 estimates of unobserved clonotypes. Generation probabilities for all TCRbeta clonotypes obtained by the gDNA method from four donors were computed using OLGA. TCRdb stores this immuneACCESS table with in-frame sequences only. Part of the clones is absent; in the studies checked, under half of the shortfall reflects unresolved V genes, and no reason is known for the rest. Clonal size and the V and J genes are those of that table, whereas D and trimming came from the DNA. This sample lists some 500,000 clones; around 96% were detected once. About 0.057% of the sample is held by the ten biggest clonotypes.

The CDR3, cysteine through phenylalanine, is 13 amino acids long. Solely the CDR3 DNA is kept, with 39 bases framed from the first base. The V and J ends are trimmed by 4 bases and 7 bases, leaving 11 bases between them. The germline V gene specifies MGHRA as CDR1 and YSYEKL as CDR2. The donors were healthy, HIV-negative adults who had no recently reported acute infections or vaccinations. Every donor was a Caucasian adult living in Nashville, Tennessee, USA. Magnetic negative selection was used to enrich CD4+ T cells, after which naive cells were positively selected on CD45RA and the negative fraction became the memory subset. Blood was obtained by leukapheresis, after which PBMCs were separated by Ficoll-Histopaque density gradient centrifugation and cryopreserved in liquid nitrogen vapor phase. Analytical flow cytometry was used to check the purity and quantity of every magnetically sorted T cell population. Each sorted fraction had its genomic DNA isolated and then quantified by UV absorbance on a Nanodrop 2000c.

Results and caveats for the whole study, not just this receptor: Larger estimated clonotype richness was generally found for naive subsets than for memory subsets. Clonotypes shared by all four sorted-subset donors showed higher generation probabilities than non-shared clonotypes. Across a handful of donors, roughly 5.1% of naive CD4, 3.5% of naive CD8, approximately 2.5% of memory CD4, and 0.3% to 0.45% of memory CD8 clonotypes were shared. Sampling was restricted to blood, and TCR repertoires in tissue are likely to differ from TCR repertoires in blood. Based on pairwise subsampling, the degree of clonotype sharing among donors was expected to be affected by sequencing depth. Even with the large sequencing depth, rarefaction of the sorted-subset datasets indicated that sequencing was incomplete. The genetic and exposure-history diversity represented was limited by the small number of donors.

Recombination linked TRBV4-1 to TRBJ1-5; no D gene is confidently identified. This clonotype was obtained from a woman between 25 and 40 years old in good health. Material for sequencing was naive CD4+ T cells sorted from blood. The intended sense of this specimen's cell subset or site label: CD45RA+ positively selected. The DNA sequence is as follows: TGCGCCAGCAGCCGTGGGATGGAACAGCCCCAGCATTTT. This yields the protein CASSRGMEQPQHF.